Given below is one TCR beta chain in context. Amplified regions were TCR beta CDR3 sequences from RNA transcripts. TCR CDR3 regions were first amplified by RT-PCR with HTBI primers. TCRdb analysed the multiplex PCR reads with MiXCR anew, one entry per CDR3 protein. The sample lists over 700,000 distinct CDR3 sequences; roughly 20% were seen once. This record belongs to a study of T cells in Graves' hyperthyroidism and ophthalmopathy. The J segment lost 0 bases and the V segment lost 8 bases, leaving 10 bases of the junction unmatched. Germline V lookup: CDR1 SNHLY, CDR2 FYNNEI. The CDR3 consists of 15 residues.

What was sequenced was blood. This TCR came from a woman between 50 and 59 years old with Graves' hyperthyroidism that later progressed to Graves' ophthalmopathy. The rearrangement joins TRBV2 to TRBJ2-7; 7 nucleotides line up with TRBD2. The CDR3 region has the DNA TGTGCCAGCGGGGGGGGGTTGGGCAGCTCCTACGAGCAGTACTTC. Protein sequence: CASGGGLGSSYEQYF.